A selection of T cell receptor beta chains follows, all from one sample in a study of OX40 agonist ivuxolimab in advanced cancers. The protocol was immunoSEQ multiplex PCR, while the TCRdb copy is restricted to in-frame clones and leaves out a portion. The sample shows about 99,000 clones, around 96% of them seen only once. The source material was CD4+ or CD8+ T cells sorted from blood, sampled in a trial of the OX40 agonist ivuxolimab. The receptor set was obtained from an adult with an advanced solid tumor such as melanoma, head and neck, liver or kidney cancer. The conserved cysteine and the conserved F or W are not part of the CDR3 here. Fields, in order: J gene, V gene, CDR3 length, CDR3 protein.

J gene: TRBJ2-7; V gene: TRBV4-3; CDR3 length: 13; CDR3 protein: ASSQTAGGSYEQY
J gene: TRBJ2-7; V gene: TRBV11-3; CDR3 length: 11; CDR3 protein: ASSLGKFYEQY
J gene: TRBJ1-5; V gene: TRBV6-1; CDR3 length: 14; CDR3 protein: ASSELGQVSNQPQH
J gene: TRBJ1-5; V gene: TRBV6-1; CDR3 length: 13; CDR3 protein: ASSRAPPANQPQH
J gene: TRBJ2-7; V gene: TRBV12-5; CDR3 length: 14; CDR3 protein: ASGLGASVPFYEQY
J gene: TRBJ2-2; V gene: TRBV18; CDR3 length: 13; CDR3 protein: ASSPGTENTGELF
J gene: TRBJ1-5; V gene: TRBV27; CDR3 length: 12; CDR3 protein: ASSLGGSNQPQH
J gene: TRBJ1-3; V gene: TRBV9; CDR3 length: 12; CDR3 protein: ASDGRGSGNTIY
J gene: TRBJ1-1; V gene: TRBV19; CDR3 length: 10; CDR3 protein: ASSIGNTEAF
J gene: TRBJ2-7; V gene: TRBV27; CDR3 length: 14; CDR3 protein: ASSRSRWGADYEQY
J gene: TRBJ2-7; V gene: TRBV13; CDR3 length: 13; CDR3 protein: ASSGRDRVSYEQY
J gene: TRBJ2-7; V gene: TRBV7-9; CDR3 length: 13; CDR3 protein: ASSLLAGGAREQY
J gene: TRBJ2-6; V gene: TRBV4-1; CDR3 length: 11; CDR3 protein: ASSLPGANVLT
J gene: TRBJ2-5; V gene: TRBV7-9; CDR3 length: 9; CDR3 protein: ASSSSETQY
J gene: TRBJ1-5; V gene: TRBV27; CDR3 length: 14; CDR3 protein: ASSLSRAGGNQPQH
J gene: TRBJ2-3; V gene: TRBV9; CDR3 length: 16; CDR3 protein: ASSDPPQGWEGTDTQY
J gene: TRBJ1-1; V gene: TRBV10-3; CDR3 length: 10; CDR3 protein: AISGDNTEAF
J gene: TRBJ2-1; V gene: TRBV28; CDR3 length: 8; CDR3 protein: ASIGNEQF
J gene: TRBJ2-7; V gene: TRBV19; CDR3 length: 12; CDR3 protein: ASSIGAGTYEQY
J gene: TRBJ1-1; V gene: TRBV19; CDR3 length: 12; CDR3 protein: ASSMSGQNTEAF
J gene: TRBJ1-1; V gene: TRBV2; CDR3 length: 11; CDR3 protein: ASITMRGTEAF
J gene: TRBJ1-5; V gene: TRBV28; CDR3 length: 10; CDR3 protein: ASSLYGQPQH
J gene: TRBJ1-6; V gene: TRBV19; CDR3 length: 10; CDR3 protein: ATAGGNSPLH
J gene: TRBJ1-1; V gene: TRBV5-1; CDR3 length: 12; CDR3 protein: ASSPGAENTEAF
J gene: TRBJ2-7; V gene: TRBV28; CDR3 length: 11; CDR3 protein: ASSLSGLYEQY
J gene: TRBJ2-7; V gene: TRBV29-1; CDR3 length: 11; CDR3 protein: SVRTGDSYEQY
J gene: TRBJ1-2; V gene: TRBV29-1; CDR3 length: 13; CDR3 protein: SVEDPRGQAYGYT
J gene: TRBJ1-5; V gene: TRBV2; CDR3 length: 12; CDR3 protein: ASSYSLYNQPQH
J gene: TRBJ2-3; V gene: TRBV7-2; CDR3 length: 12; CDR3 protein: ASSLFRATDTQY
J gene: TRBJ2-1; V gene: TRBV11-3; CDR3 length: 14; CDR3 protein: ASSARGPSSYNEQF
J gene: TRBJ2-1; V gene: TRBV9; CDR3 length: 11; CDR3 protein: ASSSGPYNEQF
J gene: TRBJ1-4; V gene: TRBV4-1; CDR3 length: 13; CDR3 protein: ASSQVFRNNEKLF
J gene: TRBJ1-5; V gene: TRBV28; CDR3 length: 13; CDR3 protein: ASSLQGLGNQPQH
J gene: TRBJ2-1; V gene: TRBV5-1; CDR3 length: 13; CDR3 protein: ASSLGGAYNNEQF
J gene: TRBJ2-7; V gene: TRBV28; CDR3 length: 12; CDR3 protein: ASRTADRPAEQY
J gene: TRBJ2-1; V gene: TRBV11-2; CDR3 length: 14; CDR3 protein: ASSLGGDTLYNEQF
J gene: TRBJ2-3; V gene: TRBV10-3; CDR3 length: 17; CDR3 protein: AISESGLAVLFGTDTQY
J gene: TRBJ2-7; V gene: TRBV7-9; CDR3 length: 11; CDR3 protein: ASSPPGIYEQY
J gene: TRBJ2-7; V gene: TRBV6-5; CDR3 length: 9; CDR3 protein: ASSNNYEQY
J gene: TRBJ2-7; V gene: TRBV29-1; CDR3 length: 14; CDR3 protein: SVTELIPGSTYEQY
J gene: TRBJ1-1; V gene: TRBV6-5; CDR3 length: 13; CDR3 protein: ASNRTGAPNTEAF